This record covers a single T cell receptor beta chain. As for treatment: around 19 received Ad26.COV2.S at low or high dose, single or two shots; several received placebo; per-sample allocation not given. Vaccine and placebo recipients were sampled on day 63 after the first injection. The sample comes from a study of Ad26.COV2.S vaccination and SARS-CoV-2 variants. Germline CDR1 reads SGDLS; CDR2 reads YYNGEE. Trimming cost V 0 bases and J 15 bases, with 18 bases left between them. There are 14 residues in the CDR3. Data came from immunoSEQ multiplex PCR; TCRdb stores just in-frame clones and leaves some out. The sample records about 480,000 clones, approximately 90% being singletons.

The clonotype was recovered from a person aged 18-60 years who received the Ad26.COV2.S COVID-19 vaccine or a placebo. Sequencing was performed on peripheral blood, taken in a trial of Ad26.COV2.S vaccine versus placebo. This chain connects TRBV9 to TRBJ1-4, with unresolved D. The CDR3 nucleotides are TGTGCCAGCAGCGTAGGAGACTCCATGGCGAAAGTGTTTTTT. Translating it yields CASSVGDSMAKVFF.